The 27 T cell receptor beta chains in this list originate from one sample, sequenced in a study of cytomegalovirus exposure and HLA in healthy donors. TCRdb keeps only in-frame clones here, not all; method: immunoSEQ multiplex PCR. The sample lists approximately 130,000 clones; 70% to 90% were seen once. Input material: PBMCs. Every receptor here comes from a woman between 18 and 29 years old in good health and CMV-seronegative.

The CDR3 DNA follows: TGTGCCAGCACGGTGGGAGGTGAAAAACTGTTTTTT. Its protein is CASTVGGEKLFF. The V call is TRBV28, the J call TRBJ1-4; D is ambiguous. Germline CDR1 MDHEN, CDR2 SYDVKM. The CDR3 is 12 residues long. V was shortened by 7 bases and J by 7 bases, with 10 bases between the two germline ends. The full variable domain, its missing parts supplied by reference TRBV28 and TRBJ1-4, is DVKVTQSSRYLVKRTGEKVFLECVQDMDHENMFWYRQDPGLGLRLIYFSYDVKMKEKGDIPEGYSVSREKKERFSLILESASTNQTSMYLCASTVGGEKLFFGSGTQLSVL.

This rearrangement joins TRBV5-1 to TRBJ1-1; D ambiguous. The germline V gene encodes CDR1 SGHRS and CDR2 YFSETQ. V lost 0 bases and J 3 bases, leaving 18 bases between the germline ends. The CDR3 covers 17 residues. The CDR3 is CASSLERVRQQDTEAFF. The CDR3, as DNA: TGCGCCAGCAGCTTGGAGAGGGTGCGGCAGCAAGACACTGAAGCTTTCTTT.

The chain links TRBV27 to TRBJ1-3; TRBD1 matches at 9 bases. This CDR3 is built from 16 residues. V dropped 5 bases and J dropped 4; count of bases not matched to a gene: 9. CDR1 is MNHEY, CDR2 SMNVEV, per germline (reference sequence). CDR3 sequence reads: CASSRWGTGTGNTIYF. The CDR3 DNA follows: TGTGCCAGCAGTCGATGGGGGACAGGGACAGGAAACACCATATATTTT.

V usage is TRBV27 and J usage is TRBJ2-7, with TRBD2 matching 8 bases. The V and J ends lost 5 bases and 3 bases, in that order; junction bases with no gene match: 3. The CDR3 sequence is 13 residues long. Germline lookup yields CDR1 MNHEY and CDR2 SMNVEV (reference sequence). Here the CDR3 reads CASSSLAGYEQYF. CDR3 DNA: TGTGCCAGCAGTAGCCTAGCGGGCTACGAGCAGTACTTC.

Here the CDR3 reads CASSPRGPYQPQHF. DNA of the CDR3: TGTGCCAGCAGTCCTAGGGGGCCCTATCAGCCCCAGCATTTT. V and J are TRBV27 and TRBJ1-5; 7 bases are shared with TRBD1. Germline V gene sequence: CDR1 MNHEY, CDR2 SMNVEV (reference sequence). The CDR3 extends over 14 amino acids. Germline trimming cut 5 bases from V and 5 bases from J; bases unmatched to any gene: 6.

The DNA of the CDR3 is TGTGCCAGCAAGGGGAGGGGCCCTTCCTACAATGAGCAGTTCTTC. Encoded protein: CASKGRGPSYNEQFF. The genes are TRBV2 and TRBJ2-1, with 7 positions matching TRBD2. V shed 7 bases and J 1 base; nucleotides not matched to a gene: 7. The CDR3 consists of 15 residues. The germline V gene has CDR1 SNHLY and CDR2 FYNNEI.

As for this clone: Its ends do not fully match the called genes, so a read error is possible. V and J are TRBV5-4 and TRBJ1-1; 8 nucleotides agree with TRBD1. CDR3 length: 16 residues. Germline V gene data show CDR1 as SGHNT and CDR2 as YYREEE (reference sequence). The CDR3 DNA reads TGTGCCAGCAGACGTGGACAGGGTGGTGAGGTCACTCAAGCTTTCTTT. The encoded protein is CASRRGQGGEVTQAFF.

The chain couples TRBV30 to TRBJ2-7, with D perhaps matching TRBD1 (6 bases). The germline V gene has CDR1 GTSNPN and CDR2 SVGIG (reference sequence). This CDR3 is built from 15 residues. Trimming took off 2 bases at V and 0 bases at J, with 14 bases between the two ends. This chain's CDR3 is CAWSLTGSSSYEQYF. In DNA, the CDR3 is TGTGCCTGGAGTTTGACAGGTTCTAGCTCCTACGAGCAGTACTTC.

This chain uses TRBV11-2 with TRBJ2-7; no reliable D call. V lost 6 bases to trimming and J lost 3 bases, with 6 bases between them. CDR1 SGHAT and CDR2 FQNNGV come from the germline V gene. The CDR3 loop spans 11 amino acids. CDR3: CASRLDYEQYF. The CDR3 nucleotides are TGTGCCAGCAGACTCGACTACGAGCAGTACTTC.

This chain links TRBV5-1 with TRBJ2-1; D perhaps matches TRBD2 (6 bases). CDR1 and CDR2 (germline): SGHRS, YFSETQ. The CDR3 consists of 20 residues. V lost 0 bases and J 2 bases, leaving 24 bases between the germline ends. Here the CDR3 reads CASSLASRLGVFSAYNEQFF. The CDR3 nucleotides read TGCGCCAGCAGCTTGGCGTCTCGACTAGGGGTTTTTTCTGCCTACAATGAGCAGTTCTTC.

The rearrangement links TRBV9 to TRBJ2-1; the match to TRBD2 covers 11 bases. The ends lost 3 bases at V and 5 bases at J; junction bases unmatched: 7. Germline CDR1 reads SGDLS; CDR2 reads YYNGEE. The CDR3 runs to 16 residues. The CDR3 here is CASSETTSGSHNEQFF. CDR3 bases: TGTGCCAGCAGCGAGACCACTAGCGGGAGTCACAATGAGCAGTTCTTC.

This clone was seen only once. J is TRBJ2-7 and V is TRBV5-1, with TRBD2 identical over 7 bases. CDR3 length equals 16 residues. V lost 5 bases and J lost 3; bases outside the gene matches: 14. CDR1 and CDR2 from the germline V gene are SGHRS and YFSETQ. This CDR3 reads CASSFDERGGDYEQYF. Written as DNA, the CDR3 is TGCGCCAGCAGTTTCGATGAGCGGGGTGGAGACTACGAGCAGTACTTC.

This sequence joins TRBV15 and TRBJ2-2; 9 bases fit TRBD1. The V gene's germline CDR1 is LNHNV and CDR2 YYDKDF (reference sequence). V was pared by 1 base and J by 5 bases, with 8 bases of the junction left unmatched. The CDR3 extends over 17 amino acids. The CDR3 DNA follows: TGTGCCACCAGCAGAGTTTTTTGGACAGGGGAAACCGGGGAGCTGTTTTTT. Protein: CATSRVFWTGETGELFF.

The CDR3 region has the DNA TGTGCCAGCTCACCCGACAGGGGGCCGACCTACGAGCAGTACTTC. Protein sequence: CASSPDRGPTYEQYF. The chain joins TRBV18 to TRBJ2-7; 10 nucleotides match TRBD1. CDR1 and CDR2 (germline): KGHSH, LQKENI. V lost 3 bases to trimming and J lost 2 bases; unmatched junction nucleotides: 4. The CDR3 has 15 amino acids. The full variable domain, with the rest looked up from reference TRBV18 and TRBJ2-7, is NAGVMQNPRHLVRRRGQEARLRCSPMKGHSHVYWYRQLPEEGLKFMVYLQKENIIDESGMPKERFSAEFPKEGPSILRIQQVVRGDSAAYFCASSPDRGPTYEQYFGPGTRLTVT.

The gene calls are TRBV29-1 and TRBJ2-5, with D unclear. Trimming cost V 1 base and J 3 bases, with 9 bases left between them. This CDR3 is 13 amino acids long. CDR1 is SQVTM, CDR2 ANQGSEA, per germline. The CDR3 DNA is TGCAGCGTTGAAGGGTCCCGAGAAGAGACCCAGTACTTC. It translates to CSVEGSREETQYF.

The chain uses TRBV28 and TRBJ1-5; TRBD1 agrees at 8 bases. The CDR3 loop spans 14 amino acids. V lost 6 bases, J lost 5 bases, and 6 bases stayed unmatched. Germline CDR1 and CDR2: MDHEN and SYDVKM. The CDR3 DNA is TGTGCCAGCAGCCCAGGGGGCGCCTATCAGCCCCAGCATTTT. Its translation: CASSPGGAYQPQHF.

The CDR3 loop is CASSVAGGSIETQYF. The CDR3 region has the DNA TGTGCCAGCAGCGTAGCTGGGGGGTCCATAGAGACCCAGTACTTC. This chain connects TRBV9 to TRBJ2-5, with D possibly TRBD2 on 6 matching bases. From germline, CDR1 is SGDLS and CDR2 YYNGEE. The CDR3 has 15 residues. Trimming pared 0 bases from V and 4 bases from J, leaving 13 bases between. Full variable domain (remainder filled in from reference TRBV9 and TRBJ2-5): DSGVTQTPKHLITATGQRVTLRCSPRSGDLSVYWYQQSLDQGLQFLIQYYNGEERAKGNILERFSAQQFPDLHSELNLSSLELGDSALYFCASSVAGGSIETQYFGPGTRLLVL.

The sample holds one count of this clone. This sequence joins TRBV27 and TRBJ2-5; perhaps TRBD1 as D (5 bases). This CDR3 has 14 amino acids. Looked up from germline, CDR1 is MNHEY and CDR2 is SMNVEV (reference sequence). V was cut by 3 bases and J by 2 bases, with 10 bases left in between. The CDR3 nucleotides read TGTGCCAGCAGTTTGATAGGGGCTCAAGAGACCCAGTACTTC. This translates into CASSLIGAQETQYF.

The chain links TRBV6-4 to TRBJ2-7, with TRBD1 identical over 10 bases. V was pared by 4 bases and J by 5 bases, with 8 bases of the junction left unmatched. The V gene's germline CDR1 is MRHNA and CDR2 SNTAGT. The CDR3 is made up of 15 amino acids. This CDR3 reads CASSATPGQGNEQYF. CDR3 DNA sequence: TGTGCCAGCAGTGCCACACCGGGACAGGGGAACGAGCAGTACTTC.

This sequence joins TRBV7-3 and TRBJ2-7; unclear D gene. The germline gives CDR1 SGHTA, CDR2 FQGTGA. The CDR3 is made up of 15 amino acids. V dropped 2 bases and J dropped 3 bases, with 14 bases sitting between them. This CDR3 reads CASSLEVAPSYEQYF. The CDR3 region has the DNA TGTGCCAGCAGCTTAGAAGTCGCACCGAGCTACGAGCAGTACTTC.

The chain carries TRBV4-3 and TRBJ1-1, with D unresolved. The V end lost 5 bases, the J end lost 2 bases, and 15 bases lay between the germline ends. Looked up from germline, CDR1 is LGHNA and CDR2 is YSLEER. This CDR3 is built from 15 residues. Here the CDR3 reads CASSAGAADNTEAFF. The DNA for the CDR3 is TGCGCCAGCAGCGCCGGAGCGGCTGATAACACTGAAGCTTTCTTT.

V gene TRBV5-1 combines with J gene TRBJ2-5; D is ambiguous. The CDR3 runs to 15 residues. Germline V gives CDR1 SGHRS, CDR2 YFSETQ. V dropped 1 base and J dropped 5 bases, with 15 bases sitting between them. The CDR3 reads CASSLNRGIGETQYF. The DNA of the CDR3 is TGCGCCAGCAGCTTGAATCGCGGTATTGGGGAGACCCAGTACTTC. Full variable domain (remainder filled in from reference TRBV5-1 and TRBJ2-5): KAGVTQTPRYLIKTRGQQVTLSCSPISGHRSVSWYQQTPGQGLQFLFEYFSETQRNKGNFPGRFSGRQFSNSRSEMNVSTLELGDSALYLCASSLNRGIGETQYFGPGTRLLVL.

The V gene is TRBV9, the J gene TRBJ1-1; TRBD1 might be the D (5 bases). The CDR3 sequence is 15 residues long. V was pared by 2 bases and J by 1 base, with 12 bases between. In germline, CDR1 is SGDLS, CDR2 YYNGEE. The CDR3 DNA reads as TGTGCCAGCAGCGTGGGTAGTGGGGCGAACACTGAAGCTTTCTTT. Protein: CASSVGSGANTEAFF.

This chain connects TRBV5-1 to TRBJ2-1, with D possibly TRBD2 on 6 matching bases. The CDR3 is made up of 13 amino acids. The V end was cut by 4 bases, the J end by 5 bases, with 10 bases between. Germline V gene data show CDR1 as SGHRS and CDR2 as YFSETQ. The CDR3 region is CASSLRRDNEQFF. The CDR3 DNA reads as TGCGCCAGCAGCCTTCGGAGGGACAATGAGCAGTTCTTC.

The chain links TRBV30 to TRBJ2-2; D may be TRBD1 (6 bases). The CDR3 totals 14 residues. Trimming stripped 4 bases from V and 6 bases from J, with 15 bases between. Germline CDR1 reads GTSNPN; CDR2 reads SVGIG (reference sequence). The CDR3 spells CAWMWQGKSGELFF. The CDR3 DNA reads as TGTGCCTGGATGTGGCAGGGGAAATCCGGGGAGCTGTTTTTT.

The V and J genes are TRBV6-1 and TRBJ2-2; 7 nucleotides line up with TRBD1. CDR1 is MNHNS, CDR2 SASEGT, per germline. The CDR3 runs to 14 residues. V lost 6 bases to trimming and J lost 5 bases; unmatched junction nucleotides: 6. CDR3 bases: TGTGCCAGCAGAGATACAGGGGAAACCGGGGAGCTGTTTTTT. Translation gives CASRDTGETGELFF.

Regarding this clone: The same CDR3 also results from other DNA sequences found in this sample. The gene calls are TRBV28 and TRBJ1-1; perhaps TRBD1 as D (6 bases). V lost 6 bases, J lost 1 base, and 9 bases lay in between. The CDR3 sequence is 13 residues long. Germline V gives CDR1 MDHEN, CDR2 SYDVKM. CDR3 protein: CASRPTGNTEAFF. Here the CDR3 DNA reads TGTGCCAGCAGGCCGACAGGGAACACTGAAGCTTTCTTT.